Listed here are 7 T cell receptor beta chains from one sample, sequenced in a study of blood T cell repertoires in COVID-19. Using immunoSEQ multiplex PCR, the repertoire was profiled, and TCRdb retains in-frame clones only, with some absent. This sample yields some 490,000 clones, of which roughly nine tenths are seen a single time; roughly 8.5% belongs to the top ten. The source material was PBMCs or T cells enriched from blood (not recorded which). These receptors all come from a woman in her sixties or seventies who had recovered from COVID-19.

The CDR3 loop reads CASRDPGTGNTGELFF. The CDR3 nucleotides are TGTGCCAGCAGAGATCCCGGGACAGGGAACACCGGGGAGCTGTTTTTT. V and J are TRBV2 and TRBJ2-2; 8 nucleotides agree with TRBD1. There are 16 residues in the CDR3. Per germline, CDR1 SNHLY and CDR2 FYNNEI. J gave up 1 base and V 6 bases, and 7 bases lay outside the gene matches.

This clone was picked up one time. The J gene is TRBJ1-3, the V gene TRBV9, with unresolved D. Germline assignment: CDR1 SGDLS and CDR2 YYNGEE. Trimming took 3 bases from V and 5 from J, leaving 9 bases between them. The CDR3 spans 13 residues. CDR3 coding DNA: TGTGCCAGCAGCGCCCTATTCCGAAACACCATATATTTT. Translated: CASSALFRNTIYF.

CDR3 sequence (DNA): TGCGCCAGCAGTCAATCGAGGACCGGGACAGATGAAAAACTGTTTTTT. This translates into CASSQSRTGTDEKLFF. This chain joins TRBV23-1 and TRBJ1-4; 7 positions agree with TRBD1. TRBV23-1 is annotated as an ORF whose role is uncertain. The CDR3 extends over 16 amino acids. V dropped 0 bases and J dropped 6; count of bases not matched to a gene: 7.

This clone was observed a few times. The chain couples TRBV2 to TRBJ2-3; D possibly corresponds to TRBD1 (6 bases). Deletions cut 8 bases from V and 11 bases from J, with 29 bases between. The CDR3 has 16 amino acids. CDR1 is SNHLY, CDR2 FYNNEI, per germline. The CDR3 bases are TGTGCCAGCCTAACCCTGGGACAAGGCCCGAGGGATGGGCAGTATTTT. Protein sequence: CASLTLGQGPRDGQYF.

The chain has TRBV21-1 and TRBJ2-2; the DNA was not used to check the table's D call, TRBD1. TRBV21-1 counts as a pseudogene. The CDR3 extends over 16 amino acids. CDR3 nucleotide sequence: TGTGCCAGCAGCACTACAGGGAAATCGAACACCGGGGAGCTGTTTTTT. It translates to CASSTTGKSNTGELFF.

J is TRBJ1-6 and V is TRBV2; D is undetermined. The germline V and J ends were trimmed by 3 bases and 8 bases, with 5 bases remaining between them. CDR3 length: 12 amino acids. Germline lookup yields CDR1 SNHLY and CDR2 FYNNEI. CDR3 DNA: TGTGCCAGCAGTGAGGAGTATTCACCCCTCCACTTT. It codes for CASSEEYSPLHF.

The chain is built from TRBV15 and TRBJ2-2; possibly TRBD2 for D (5 bases). The germline V gene encodes CDR1 LNHNV and CDR2 YYDKDF (reference sequence). The CDR3 spans 15 residues. Trimming removed 2 bases at V and 3 bases at J, with 10 bases between. CDR3 sequence reads: CATSRTGIYTGELFF. The CDR3 nucleotides read TGTGCCACCAGCAGAACCGGGATTTACACCGGGGAGCTGTTTTTT.